The following is a TCR beta chain sequence with its context. The data stem from a study of blood T cell repertoires in COVID-19. Study context: COVID-19 samples, acute and convalescent, were from the United States, Italy and Spain. Nucleic acid was either cDNA or gDNA, and it came from T cells, B-cell-depleted T cells, or PBMCs.

As processed by the authors: By means of reference gene primer amplification, nucleated cell counts were estimated. TCRdb keeps only in-frame clones here, not all; method: immunoSEQ multiplex PCR. V, J and clone size were drawn from that table, and D and trimming were deduced from the DNA. The repertoire includes about 100,000 clones, roughly 85% of them detected once, and 12% sits in the top ten. The clonotype comes from a woman in her seventies with acute or convalescent COVID-19. Input material: peripheral blood.

CDR3 residues: CASSQGAGQGAFF. The CDR3 DNA follows: TGTGCCAGCAGCCAAGGGGCCGGACAGGGAGCTTTCTTT. The chain has TRBV3-1 (or the pseudogene TRBV3-2) and TRBJ1-1; 8 bases fit TRBD1. Germline V gene sequence: CDR1 LGHDT, CDR2 YNNKEL (reference sequence). The CDR3 length is 13 residues. V lost 1 base to trimming and J lost 10 bases; unmatched junction nucleotides: 5.